This T cell receptor beta chain originates from a study of CD8 T cells in ankylosing spondylitis. Note on this clonotype: The antigen is unknown.

TCRdb reprocessed the 5' RACE reads via MiXCR and lists one record per CDR3 protein. The data contain hundreds of thousands of distinct CDR3 sequences, about an eighth of them singletons. The V gene's germline CDR1 is DFQATT and CDR2 SNEGSKA (reference sequence). There are 14 residues in the CDR3. V lost 3 bases, J lost 4 bases, and 8 bases stayed unmatched. The study, taken as a whole, reports: Clones tied to disease were said to be significantly enriched in matched ankylosing spondylitis synovial fluid. Blood from ankylosing spondylitis patients appeared to carry a characteristic roughly 8-variant TCR beta motif. Earlier work had already found some motif variants in reactive arthritis synovial fluid and blood.

The rearrangement links TRBV20-1 to TRBJ2-7, with 8 bases lining up with TRBD1. Sequenced material: blood, either unsorted or a sorted T cell fraction (not recorded which). The receptor comes from a male donor with ankylosing spondylitis. The CDR3: CSASRGTGFYEQYF. CDR3 DNA: TGCAGTGCTAGCCGGGGGACAGGATTTTACGAGCAGTACTTC.